This T cell receptor beta chain was identified during a study of early stage breast cancer tumors. Study-wide results and limits: Compared with adjacent normal breast, tumors showed about 2.5-fold denser, more clonal T cells.

Remarks on this clone: Antigen specificity is unknown.

The data were produced by immunoSEQ multiplex PCR, yet TCRdb's version contains in-frame clones alone and is incomplete. Of roughly 5,000 clones listed, less than 85% were seen once; the top ten hold approximately 14%. Germline CDR1 is SGHNT and CDR2 is YYREEE (reference sequence). This CDR3 is built from 14 residues. V lost 3 bases, J lost 1 base, and 3 bases stayed unmatched. The TCR sequence derives from a person between 55 and 69 years old with breast cancer. The chain joins TRBV5-4 to TRBJ2-7, with 8 bases fitting TRBD2. Sequencing used breast tumor tissue. CDR3 protein: CASSSGTRSYEQYF. The CDR3 DNA is TGTGCCAGCAGCTCAGGGACTAGGTCCTACGAGCAGTACTTC.